The rows below give T cell receptor beta chains drawn from one sample of a study of blood T cell repertoires in COVID-19. The method was immunoSEQ multiplex PCR; TCRdb's version includes in-frame clones alone and lacks a portion of them. The table lists about 360,000 clones, more than 85% of them singletons, with about 3% in the top ten. The sequenced sample was peripheral blood. Every receptor here comes from a human donor in a cohort sampled during active COVID-19. The CDR3 runs from the conserved cysteine through the conserved F or W. A D gene is named only where the DNA matches it firmly. Clone size, where shown, is once, few, many, or a class for clones that have expanded.

.	TRBJ1-5	TRBV20-1	few	TGCAGTGCTAGTACTCCGTGGGGGGGCGCGGACAATCAGCCCCAGCATTTT	CSASTPWGGADNQPQHF
.	TRBJ2-7	TRBV6-5	once	TGTGCCAGCAGCCCCTTTGCAGGCGAGCAGTACTTC	CASSPFAGEQYF
.	TRBJ2-7	TRBV28	.	TGTGCCAGCAGCCCCACAGGGTTCCGGGCCTACGAGCAGTACTTC	CASSPTGFRAYEQYF
.	TRBJ1-6	TRBV4-1	.	TGCGCCAGCAGCCAATTTCATAGGAGCTCCTATAATTCACCCCTCCACTTT	CASSQFHRSSYNSPLHF
TRBD1	TRBJ1-5	TRBV25-1	few	TGTGCCAGCAGCCCCGGACAGGTTGAGATAGGCAATCAGCCCCAGCATTTT	CASSPGQVEIGNQPQHF
.	TRBJ2-3	TRBV5-1	.	TGCGCCAGCACCAATCAAGGGGGCGGGGAAGATACGCAGTATTTT	CASTNQGGGEDTQYF
.	TRBJ1-1	TRBV6-5	.	TGTGCCAGCGCCTTGACTTGGAACACTGAAGCTTTCTTT	CASALTWNTEAFF
.	TRBJ2-5	TRBV7-3	.	TGTGCCAGCAGCCCCAACGGGGTTCCAGAGACCCAGTACTTC	CASSPNGVPETQYF
TRBD1	TRBJ1-2	TRBV9	.	TGTGCCAGCAGCCCCGACATGACAGGGAGCGGCTACACCTTC	CASSPDMTGSGYTF
.	TRBJ2-7	TRBV7-2	.	TGTGCCAGCAGCTTGATGGGAGTTCCCTCCTACGAGCAGTACTTC	CASSLMGVPSYEQYF
.	TRBJ2-2	TRBV7-2	.	TGTGCCAGCAGCTTACACACTAGTAACACCGGGGAGCTGTTTTTT	CASSLHTSNTGELFF
TRBD1	TRBJ2-1	TRBV9	few	TGTGCCAGCAGCGTCCAGGGGGACAATGAGCAGTTCTTC	CASSVQGDNEQFF
TRBD2	TRBJ2-3	TRBV10-2	.	TGCGCCAGCAGTGAGCCGTCTAGCGGGGCAGATACGCAGTATTTT	CASSEPSSGADTQYF
.	TRBJ1-1	TRBV7-8	.	TGTGCCAGCAGCTTAGCTACGGGGACATCGAACACTGAAGCTTTCTTT	CASSLATGTSNTEAFF
TRBD2	TRBJ2-1	TRBV13	.	TGTGCCAGCAGCTTTTCGAGTTTGGTGGGACTAGCGGGGGCCAGCTCCTACAATGAGCAGTTCTTC	CASSFSSLVGLAGASSYNEQFF
.	TRBJ2-3	TRBV20-1	.	TGCAGTGCTAGTCCGGGGGACGCCTCAGATACGCAGTATTTT	CSASPGDASDTQYF
.	TRBJ2-7	TRBV5-1	.	TGCGCCAGCAGCTCCGGGGGTCCCTACGAGCAGTACTTC	CASSSGGPYEQYF
TRBD1	TRBJ1-3	TRBV7-6	.	TGTGCCAGCAGCTCACCCAGGAGACAGGGAGCCCTCTCTGGAAACACCATATATTTT	CASSSPRRQGALSGNTIYF
.	TRBJ2-1	TRBV3-1/TRBV3-2	.	TGTGCCAGCAGCCAAGATACTAGTAGATTCAATGAGCAGTTCTTC	CASSQDTSRFNEQFF
TRBD1	TRBJ1-1	TRBV5-6	.	TGTGCCAGCGGAATGAGGGGGCCGGGCACTGAAGCTTTCTTT	CASGMRGPGTEAFF
TRBD1	TRBJ2-1	TRBV10-3	.	TGTGCCATCAGTGGACAGGGGGAGGATGAGCAGTTCTTC	CAISGQGEDEQFF
.	TRBJ2-1	TRBV11-2	few	TGTGCCAGCAGCTTAGATCGGGCTAGCGCCAATGAGCAGTTCTTC	CASSLDRASANEQFF
TRBD1	TRBJ2-7	TRBV3-1/TRBV3-2	.	TGTGCCAGCAGCCAAGACGGAAGGACAGGGTACCCCTACGAGCAGTACTTC	CASSQDGRTGYPYEQYF
.	TRBJ1-1	TRBV3-1/TRBV3-2	.	TGTGCCAGCGTCAGGGCTGGGGGGACTGAAGCTTTCTTT	CASVRAGGTEAFF
TRBD1	TRBJ2-7	TRBV28	.	TGTGCCAGCAGTTCCCTTTTGACAGGGGATCCCTACGAGCAGTACTTC	CASSSLLTGDPYEQYF
.	TRBJ2-6	TRBV6-1	few	TGTGCCAGCAGTGAGCGGAACGCTGGGGCCAACGTCCTGACTTTC	CASSERNAGANVLTF
.	TRBJ1-5	TRBV5-5	few	TGTGCCAGCAGCTTTTCGGGGGGCAATCAGCCCCAGCATTTT	CASSFSGGNQPQHF
.	TRBJ1-6	TRBV15	.	TGTGCCACCAGCAGTGGGGGCGGCTATAATTCACCCCTCCACTTT	CATSSGGGYNSPLHF
TRBD2	TRBJ2-5	TRBV4-2	.	TGTGCCAGCAGCGAAGGCGGGGGGGGACGCGAGACCCAGTACTTC	CASSEGGGGRETQYF
.	TRBJ2-1	TRBV5-4	.	TGTGCCAGCAGCTGGAGAACCCCGGACAATGAGCAGTTCTTC	CASSWRTPDNEQFF
.	TRBJ1-2	TRBV5-5	once	TGTGCCAGCAGCTTGAGCGGGGGGGCACGGCTTAACTATGGCTACACCTTC	CASSLSGGARLNYGYTF
.	TRBJ2-5	TRBV18	.	TGTGCCAGCTCACCACCGGGGGGTGAGACCCAGTACTTC	CASSPPGGETQYF
.	TRBJ1-5	TRBV6-5	.	TGTGCCAGCAGTTTGACAGCCAATCAGCCCCAGCATTTT	CASSLTANQPQHF
.	TRBJ2-1	TRBV4-1	.	TGCGCCAGCCGGAGCTCCTACAATGAGCAGTTCTTC	CASRSSYNEQFF
TRBD1	TRBJ2-7	TRBV11-2	.	TGTGCCAGCAGCCTTTTCCCGGGACAGGGCTACGAGCAGTACTTC	CASSLFPGQGYEQYF
TRBD1	TRBJ1-1	TRBV7-2	.	TGTGCCAGCAGCTCCCCGACAGGGTCAGCTTTCTTT	CASSSPTGSAFF
TRBD1	TRBJ1-1	TRBV6-5	.	TGTGCCAGCAGCGGGGACAGTGAAGCTTTCTTT	CASSGDSEAFF
.	TRBJ1-1	TRBV2	.	TGTGCCAGCAGTGAGGCGGGACCGATAATGAACACTGAAGCTTTCTTT	CASSEAGPIMNTEAFF
TRBD2	TRBJ2-5	TRBV9	once	TGTGCCAGCAGCGGGACTAGCGGACAAGAGACCCAGTACTTC	CASSGTSGQETQYF
.	TRBJ2-1	TRBV3-1/TRBV3-2	.	TGTGCCAGCAGCCCGGGGACTCCTTCTTACAATGAGCAGTTCTTC	CASSPGTPSYNEQFF
TRBD1	TRBJ1-5	TRBV15	few	TGTGCCACCAGCACTGACAGGGGGCGGCAGCCCCAGCATTTT	CATSTDRGRQPQHF
TRBD1	TRBJ1-2	TRBV7-9	.	TGTGCCAGCAGCTTATACGGGGGACAGGGGGAAAGCGGCTACACCTTC	CASSLYGGQGESGYTF
TRBD1	TRBJ2-2	TRBV6-5	.	TGTGCCAGCACCCCTCAGACAGGGTACACCGGGGAGCTGTTTTTT	CASTPQTGYTGELFF
.	TRBJ1-2	TRBV7-9	.	TGTGCCAGCAGCCTGACAGCCTTTGGATATGGCTACACCTTC	CASSLTAFGYGYTF
TRBD1	TRBJ2-6	TRBV19	.	TGTGCCAGTAGTACGACAGGGACTGGGGCCAACGTCCTGACTTTC	CASSTTGTGANVLTF
.	TRBJ1-2	TRBV27	.	TGTGCCAGCAGTTTCCGGGGGGGGCGAAACTATGGCTACACCTTC	CASSFRGGRNYGYTF
TRBD2	TRBJ2-1	TRBV5-1	.	TGCGCCAGCAGCTTGGCCGGGGAGCGGGGGGGCCATGAGCAGTTCTTC	CASSLAGERGGHEQFF
.	TRBJ1-3	TRBV19	.	TGTGCCAGTGAGAGCTCTGGAAACACCATATATTTT	CASESSGNTIYF
.	TRBJ2-7	TRBV10-3	once	TGTGCCATCAGTGAGTCGGGGGCCACAGAGGGCTACGAGCAGTACTTC	CAISESGATEGYEQYF
.	TRBJ1-5	TRBV2	once	TGTGCCAGCAGTTCTCAGGGTCAAGGTCAGCCCCAGCATTTT	CASSSQGQGQPQHF
TRBD1	TRBJ1-6	TRBV30	.	TGTGCCTGGAGTAGGGGGACAGGGAATTCACCCCTCCACTTT	CAWSRGTGNSPLHF
TRBD1	TRBJ1-4	TRBV27	.	TGTGCCAGCAGTCTAACAGGGGGCGGCAATGAAAAACTGTTTTTT	CASSLTGGGNEKLFF
TRBD2	TRBJ2-3	TRBV6-5	.	TGTGCCAGCAGCCAAACTAGCGGGAGTTCAGATACGCAGTATTTT	CASSQTSGSSDTQYF
TRBD1	TRBJ2-7	TRBV2	once	TGTGCCAGCAGTGAACGGGACAGCCTTTCCTACGAGCAGTACTTC	CASSERDSLSYEQYF
.	TRBJ1-1	TRBV29-1	.	TGCAGCGTTGGGCAGGGGTTTGGGGCTTTCTTT	CSVGQGFGAFF
.	TRBJ2-2	TRBV2	.	TGTGCCAGCAGAGCAACCTACACCGGGGAGCTGTTTTTT	CASRATYTGELFF
TRBD1	TRBJ1-4	TRBV3-1/TRBV3-2	once	TGTGCCAGCAGCCCTAGACAGGGGGCGGAGGAAAAACTGTTTTTT	CASSPRQGAEEKLFF